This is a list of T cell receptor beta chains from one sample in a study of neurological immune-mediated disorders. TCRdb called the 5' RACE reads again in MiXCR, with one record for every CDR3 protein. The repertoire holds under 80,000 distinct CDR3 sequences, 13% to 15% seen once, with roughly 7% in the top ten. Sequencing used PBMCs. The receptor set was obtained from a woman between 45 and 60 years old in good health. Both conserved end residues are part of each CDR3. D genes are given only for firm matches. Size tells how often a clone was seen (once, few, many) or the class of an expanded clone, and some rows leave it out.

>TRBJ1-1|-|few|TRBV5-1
CASSSDRQNTEDFF
TGCGCCAGCAGTTCGGACAGACAGAACACTGAAGATTTCTTT
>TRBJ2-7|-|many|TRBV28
CASNRPPIYEQYF
TGTGCCAGCAACCGACCCCCGATCTACGAGCAGTACTTC
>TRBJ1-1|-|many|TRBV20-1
CSVTGRGEAFF
TGCAGTGTCACAGGGCGGGGTGAAGCTTTCTTT
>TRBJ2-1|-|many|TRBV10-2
CASSAAAIYNEQFF
TGCGCCAGCAGTGCTGCGGCAATCTACAATGAGCAGTTCTTC
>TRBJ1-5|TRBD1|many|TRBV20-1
CSARQGASSLNQPQHF
TGCAGTGCTAGACAGGGGGCGTCTTCATTAAATCAGCCCCAGCATTTT
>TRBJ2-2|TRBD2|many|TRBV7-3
CASSRRASGGVAGEPFF
TGTGCCAGCAGCCGCCGGGCTAGCGGGGGGGTCGCCGGGGAGCCGTTTTTT
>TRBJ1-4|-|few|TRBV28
CASSLNPRRPAKLFF
TGTGCCAGCAGTTTAAACCCCAGGAGGCCGGCAAAACTGTTTTTT
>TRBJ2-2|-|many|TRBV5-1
CASWEVRSTGELFF
TGCGCCAGCTGGGAGGTCCGGAGCACCGGGGAGCTGTTTTTT
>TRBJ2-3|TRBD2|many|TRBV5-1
CASSPQTSGIMDTQYF
TGCGCCAGCAGCCCTCAGACTAGCGGAATAATGGATACGCAGTATTTT
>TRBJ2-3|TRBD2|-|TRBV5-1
CASSFKTSGTDTQYF
TGCGCCAGCAGCTTCAAGACTAGCGGCACAGATACGCAGTATTTT
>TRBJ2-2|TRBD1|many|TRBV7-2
CASRRTGDTGELFF
TGTGCCAGCCGACGGACAGGGGACACCGGGGAGCTGTTTTTT
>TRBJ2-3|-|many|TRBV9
CASSLTDTQYF
TGTGCCAGCAGCCTCACAGATACGCAGTATTTT
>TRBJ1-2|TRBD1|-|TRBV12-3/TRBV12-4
CASRGGTGGGLRYGYTF
TGTGCCAGCAGAGGAGGGACAGGGGGCGGCTTACGATATGGCTACACCTTC
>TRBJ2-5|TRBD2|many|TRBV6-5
CASSYSSLAGEKTQYF
TGTGCCAGCAGTTACTCGTCGCTAGCGGGGGAAAAGACCCAGTACTTC
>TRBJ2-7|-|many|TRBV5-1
CASTLTVPSPYEQYF
TGCGCCAGCACTCTGACAGTCCCTTCACCCTACGAGCAGTACTTC
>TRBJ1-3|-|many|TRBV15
CATSRDFRSGNTIYF
TGTGCCACCAGCAGAGATTTCAGGTCTGGAAACACCATATATTTT
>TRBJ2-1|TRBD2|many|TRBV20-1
CSATSGTNNEQFF
TGCAGTGCAACTAGCGGGACAAACAATGAGCAGTTCTTC
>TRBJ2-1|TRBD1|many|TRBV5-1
CASSSYRGRDEQFF
TGCGCCAGCAGCTCATACAGGGGGCGCGATGAGCAGTTCTTC
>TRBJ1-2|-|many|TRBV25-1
CASSASSGLFYGYTF
TGTGCCAGCAGTGCTTCATCCGGGCTATTCTATGGCTACACCTTC
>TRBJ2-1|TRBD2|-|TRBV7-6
CASSSAGGGAGEQFF
TGTGCCAGCAGCTCCGCAGGCGGGGGGGCGGGTGAGCAGTTCTTC
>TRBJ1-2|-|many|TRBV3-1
CASSQSHTGYGYTF
TGTGCCAGCAGCCAGTCCCACACCGGCTATGGCTACACCTTC
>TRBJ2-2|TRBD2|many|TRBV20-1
CSASGSGSTGELFF
TGCAGTGCTAGCGGTAGCGGGAGCACCGGGGAGCTGTTTTTT
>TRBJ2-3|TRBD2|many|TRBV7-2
CASSRRGRGGPTDTQYF
TGTGCCAGCAGCCGACGGGGGCGGGGGGGCCCCACAGATACGCAGTATTTT
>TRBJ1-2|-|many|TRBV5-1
CASSQDRINYGYTF
TGCGCCAGCAGCCAGGATAGGATCAACTATGGCTACACCTTC
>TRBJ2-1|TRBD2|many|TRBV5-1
CASSRLLADVSNEQFF
TGCGCCAGCAGCAGATTGCTAGCGGACGTATCCAATGAGCAGTTCTTC
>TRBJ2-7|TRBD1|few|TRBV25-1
CASSDYGQGLYEQYF
TGTGCCAGCAGTGACTATGGACAGGGCTTATACGAGCAGTACTTC
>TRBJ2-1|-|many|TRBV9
CASSPPGRSNEQFF
TGTGCCAGCAGCCCCCCGGGCCGTTCCAATGAGCAGTTCTTC
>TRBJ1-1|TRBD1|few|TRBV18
CASSPSGQEVLGTEAFF
TGTGCCAGCTCACCCTCTGGACAGGAGGTACTTGGCACTGAAGCTTTCTTT
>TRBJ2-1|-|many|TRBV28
CASNPWGGGQDEQFF
TGTGCCAGCAACCCCTGGGGGGGGGGCCAGGATGAGCAGTTCTTC
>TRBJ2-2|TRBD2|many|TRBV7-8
CASNGLAGNTGELFF
TGTGCCAGCAACGGACTAGCGGGGAACACCGGGGAGCTGTTTTTT
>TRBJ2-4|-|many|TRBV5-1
CASSQNPADLAKNIQYF
TGCGCCAGCAGCCAAAACCCCGCGGACCTAGCCAAAAACATTCAGTACTTC
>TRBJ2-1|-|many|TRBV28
CASSWGHNEQFF
TGTGCCAGCAGTTGGGGACACAATGAGCAGTTCTTC
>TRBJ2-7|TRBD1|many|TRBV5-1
CASSPRTGQSSYEQYF
TGCGCCAGCAGCCCCCGGACAGGGCAAAGCTCCTACGAGCAGTACTTC
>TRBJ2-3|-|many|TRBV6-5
CASRSRDSFDTQYF
TGTGCCAGCCGTAGCCGGGATTCCTTCGATACGCAGTATTTT
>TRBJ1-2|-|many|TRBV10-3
CAISPIYGYTF
TGTGCCATCAGTCCCATATATGGCTACACCTTC
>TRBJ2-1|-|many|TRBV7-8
CASSPPHLVPSYNEQFF
TGTGCCAGCAGCCCCCCGCACCTGGTTCCCTCCTACAATGAGCAGTTCTTC
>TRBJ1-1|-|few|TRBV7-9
CASSTSGRGAGTEAFF
TGTGCCAGCAGCACCTCGGGCCGGGGGGCCGGCACTGAAGCTTTCTTT
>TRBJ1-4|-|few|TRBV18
CASSPPSGSTLFF
TGTGCCAGCTCACCACCGAGTGGATCGACACTGTTTTTT
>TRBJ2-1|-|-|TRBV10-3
CAISEGPRDEQFF
TGTGCCATCAGTGAAGGGCCTCGGGATGAGCAGTTCTTC
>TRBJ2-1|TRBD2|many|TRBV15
CATSTRKGSLAGVWGEQFF
TGTGCCACCAGCACTCGAAAAGGGAGCCTAGCGGGAGTGTGGGGTGAGCAGTTCTTC
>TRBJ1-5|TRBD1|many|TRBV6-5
CASSLSATGAGNQPQHF
TGTGCCAGCAGTCTTTCAGCCACAGGGGCCGGCAATCAGCCCCAGCATTTT
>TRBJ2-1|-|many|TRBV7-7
CASSLGLGAGNEQFF
TGTGCTAGCAGCTTAGGACTCGGGGCGGGGAATGAGCAGTTCTTC
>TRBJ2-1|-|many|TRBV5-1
CASSLDAVGSNEQFF
TGCGCCAGCAGCCTGGACGCCGTAGGTTCTAATGAGCAGTTCTTC
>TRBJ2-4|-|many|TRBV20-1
CSARRRDEAKNIQYF
TGCAGTGCTAGGCGGCGGGATGAGGCCAAAAACATTCAGTACTTC
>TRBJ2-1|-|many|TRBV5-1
CANSSHWYEQFF
TGCGCCAACAGCTCTCACTGGTATGAGCAGTTCTTC
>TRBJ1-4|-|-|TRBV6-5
CASRDGEEKLFF
TGTGCCAGCCGAGACGGGGAGGAAAAACTGTTTTTT
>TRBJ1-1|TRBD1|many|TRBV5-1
CASTSGQGPLNTEAFF
TGCGCCAGCACCTCGGGACAGGGTCCCTTGAACACTGAAGCTTTCTTT
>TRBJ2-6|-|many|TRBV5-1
CASSLNPGQNSGANVLTF
TGCGCCAGCAGCTTAAACCCGGGACAAAACTCTGGGGCCAACGTCCTGACTTTC
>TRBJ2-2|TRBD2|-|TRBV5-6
CASTPGGRGNTGELFF
TGTGCCAGCACCCCCGGGGGGAGAGGGAACACCGGGGAGCTGTTTTTT
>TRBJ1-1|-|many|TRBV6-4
CASSGTRQSEAFF
TGTGCCAGCAGTGGGACTCGACAGAGCGAAGCTTTCTTT
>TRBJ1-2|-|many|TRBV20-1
CSARGVDGYTF
TGCAGTGCTCGGGGGGTCGATGGCTACACCTTC
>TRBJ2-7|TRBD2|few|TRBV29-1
CSVLFGGRLDYEQYF
TGCAGCGTTTTGTTCGGCGGGAGGCTTGACTACGAGCAGTACTTC
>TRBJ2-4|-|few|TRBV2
CASSGGGAVKNIQYF
TGTGCCAGCAGTGGAGGAGGAGCGGTAAAAAACATTCAGTACTTC